This T cell receptor beta chain was sequenced during a study of beta chain features in type 1 diabetes. Study background: There was similarity between patients and healthy donors in age, gender and cell yields. Sorted cells examined across all samples numbered 107,917,701.

CDR1 and CDR2 from the germline V gene are MDHEN and SYDVKM. Trimming stripped 6 bases from V and 7 bases from J, with 15 bases between. CDR3 length: 14 residues. Expressed TCRB transcripts were sequenced, since all the RNA that had been isolated was reverse transcribed. The table came from immunoSEQ multiplex PCR; TCRdb's copy has only in-frame clones and leaves some out. The sample has 350,000 or so clones, 20% seen once. The J gene is TRBJ1-4, the V gene TRBV28; TRBD1 is a possible D gene (6 bases). The clonotype was recovered from a woman younger than 35 in good health. Sequencing was carried out using naive CD4+ T cells from blood. The CDR3 DNA sequence: TGTGCCAGCAGGCTACAGGGAGTTGGTGAAAAACTGTTTTTT. Residues: CASRLQGVGEKLFF.